The 31 T cell receptor beta chains listed next were all sequenced from one sample in a study of T cells in Graves' hyperthyroidism and ophthalmopathy. Regions amplified from RNA transcripts were the TCR beta CDR3 regions. The study used the HTBI primer set for a first-round RT-PCR of the TCR CDR3. TCRdb reprocessed the multiplex PCR reads with MiXCR, giving one entry per CDR3 protein. The sample includes under 350,000 distinct CDR3 sequences, about 20% of them seen just once. Sequenced input: blood. All receptors come from a woman in her forties or fifties with Graves' hyperthyroidism.

The table lists this clonotype with a few counts. V usage is TRBV20-1 and J usage is TRBJ1-5; D possibly corresponds to TRBD1 (6 bases). Germline CDR1 is DFQATT and CDR2 is SNEGSKA (reference sequence). The CDR3 covers 15 residues. V was cut by 3 bases and J by 6 bases, with 18 bases left in between. CDR3 DNA: TGCAGTGCTAGTGCAAACTCTCAGGGGTCTCAGCCCCAGCATTTT. Amino acids: CSASANSQGSQPQHF.

This clonotype came up a few times. The chain joins TRBV3-1 to TRBJ1-3; no clear D gene. Trimming cost V 0 bases and J 0 bases, with 6 bases left between them. This CDR3 is built from 15 residues. Per germline, CDR1 LGHDT and CDR2 YNNKEL (reference sequence). In DNA form, the CDR3 reads TGTGCCAGCAGCCAAGATGTAGTCTCTGGAAACACCATATATTTT. Amino acids: CASSQDVVSGNTIYF.

This clonotype was detected only a few times. V gene TRBV6-1 combines with J gene TRBJ1-1; 11 bases are a match to TRBD1. Unmatched junction bases numbered 8, after V lost 7 bases and J lost 7 bases. The CDR3 has 14 residues. Looked up from germline, CDR1 is MNHNS and CDR2 is SASEGT. This CDR3 is CASIRTGGRGEAFF. The CDR3 DNA follows: TGTGCCAGCATACGGACAGGGGGCCGTGGTGAAGCTTTCTTT.

This clonotype was recorded a few times. The chain recombines TRBV5-6 with TRBJ1-1; D might be TRBD1 (5 bases). CDR3 size: 14 residues. The V and J ends lost 2 bases and 7 bases respectively, with 15 bases between them. From germline, CDR1 is SGHDT and CDR2 YYEEEE. The CDR3 bases are TGTGCCAGCAGCTTCGAAAGGACAATCGGTGAAGCTTTCTTT. Translation gives CASSFERTIGEAFF. The full variable domain, rest sourced from reference TRBV5-6 and TRBJ1-1, is DAGVTQSPTHLIKTRGQQVTLRCSPKSGHDTVSWYQQALGQGPQFIFQYYEEEERQRGNFPDRFSGHQFPNYSSELNVNALLLGDSALYLCASSFERTIGEAFFGQGTRLTVV.

This clonotype was picked up many times. The CDR3 loop is CASSSGQPYQTQYF. CDR3 nucleotides: TGTGCCAGCAGCTCCGGACAGCCTTACCAGACCCAGTACTTC. This sequence joins TRBV5-8 and TRBJ2-5, with D possibly TRBD1 on 6 matching bases. The V end lost 3 bases, the J end lost 6 bases, and 15 bases lay between the germline ends. Germline loops: CDR1 SGHTS, CDR2 YDEGEE. The CDR3 consists of 14 residues.

The gene calls are TRBV7-9 and TRBJ1-3; maybe TRBD1 (5 bases). Per the germline V gene, CDR1 is SEHNR and CDR2 is FQNEAQ (reference sequence). The CDR3 spans 15 residues. V was clipped by 3 bases and J by 3 bases, with 12 bases between them. Here the CDR3 reads CASSLGDVGGNTIYF. The CDR3 DNA follows: TGTGCCAGCAGCTTGGGGGACGTCGGTGGAAACACCATATATTTT.

A few counts support this clonotype. The chain has TRBV20-1 and TRBJ2-1; 11 bases fit TRBD2. The V segment lost 7 bases and the J segment 4 bases; nucleotides outside the gene matches: 15. Germline V lookup: CDR1 DFQATT, CDR2 SNEGSKA (reference sequence). CDR3 length equals 17 residues. This CDR3 is CSVERGLAGGLYNEQFF. The CDR3 DNA reads as TGCAGTGTCGAGAGGGGGCTAGCGGGGGGCCTATACAATGAGCAGTTCTTC.

This sequence joins TRBV7-2 and TRBJ2-5; the D gene is possibly TRBD1 (5 bases). Germline V gene data show CDR1 as SGHTA and CDR2 as FQGNSA. V dropped 4 bases and J dropped 2 bases, with 11 bases sitting between them. The CDR3 is made up of 14 amino acids. The CDR3 DNA reads TGTGCCAGCAGCTCCCCGACAGTACAAGAGACCCAGTACTTC. This gives the protein CASSSPTVQETQYF. Filled out from reference TRBV7-2 and TRBJ2-5, the complete variable domain reads GAGVSQSPSNKVTEKGKDVELRCDPISGHTALYWYRQSLGQGLEFLIYFQGNSAPDKSGLPSDRFSAERTGGSVSTLTIQRTQQEDSAVYLCASSSPTVQETQYFGPGTRLLVL.

This sequence joins TRBV12-3 or TRBV12-4 and TRBJ1-2; perhaps TRBD1 as D (5 bases). This CDR3 spans 12 amino acids. V was trimmed by 7 bases and J by 8 bases, leaving 14 bases between them. The CDR3 DNA is TGTGCCAGCACCCTGGGACCCATGGGCTACACCTTC. Its translation: CASTLGPMGYTF.

The rearrangement links TRBV12-3 or TRBV12-4 to TRBJ1-6; D possibly corresponds to TRBD1 (5 bases). Trimming removed 3 bases from V and 10 bases from J, with 13 bases in between. This CDR3 is 14 amino acids long. CDR3 residues: CASSFSAGRSPLHF. The CDR3 coding sequence is TGTGCCAGCAGTTTCTCGGCAGGGAGGTCACCCCTCCACTTT.

The table lists this clonotype with a few counts. The V call is TRBV19, the J call TRBJ2-1, with 13 nucleotides matching TRBD2. This CDR3 is built from 18 residues. V lost 0 bases to trimming and J lost 0 bases; unmatched junction nucleotides: 2. Germline V lookup: CDR1 LNHDA, CDR2 SQIVND (reference sequence). The CDR3 loop reads CASSIEGTSGASYNEQFF. The CDR3 nucleotides are TGTGCCAGTAGTATAGAGGGGACTAGCGGGGCCTCCTACAATGAGCAGTTCTTC.

This clonotype was counted many times. The genes are TRBV18 and TRBJ2-2, with D uncertain. This CDR3 region has 14 residues. CDR1 is KGHSH, CDR2 LQKENI, per germline. Trimming took off 5 bases at V and 1 base at J, with 8 bases between the two ends. The CDR3 region has the DNA TGTGCCAGCTCAACCGGTGAGAACACCGGGGAGCTGTTTTTT. Translated: CASSTGENTGELFF.

This clonotype has ten or more counts. The V and J genes are TRBV28 and TRBJ2-1; D gene ambiguous. The V and J ends lost 5 bases and 1 base respectively, with 3 bases between them. CDR3 length: 12 amino acids. Per germline, CDR1 MDHEN and CDR2 SYDVKM. CDR3 in amino acids: CASSQSYNEQFF. The CDR3 DNA sequence: TGTGCCAGCAGTCAGTCCTACAATGAGCAGTTCTTC.

This clonotype was detected ten times or more. This CDR3 is CASSLPTGEETQYF. CDR3 DNA sequence: TGTGCCAGCAGTTTACCCACAGGGGAGGAGACCCAGTACTTC. The V call is TRBV28, the J call TRBJ2-5, with 7 positions matching TRBD1. Unmatched junction bases numbered 5, after V lost 2 bases and J lost 5 bases. The CDR3 is made up of 14 amino acids. CDR1 is MDHEN and CDR2 is SYDVKM in the germline V gene. Complete variable domain (other parts from reference TRBV28 and TRBJ2-5): DVKVTQSSRYLVKRTGEKVFLECVQDMDHENMFWYRQDPGLGLRLIYFSYDVKMKEKGDIPEGYSVSREKKERFSLILESASTNQTSMYLCASSLPTGEETQYFGPGTRLLVL.

This clonotype was picked up a small number of times. The V and J genes are TRBV10-2 and TRBJ2-5; D is unclear. The CDR3 has 14 amino acids. V lost 5 bases and J 5 bases, leaving 15 bases between the germline ends. Germline-derived CDR1 and CDR2 are WSHSY and SAAADI. The CDR3 region is CASSSDSLGETQYF. The CDR3 region has the DNA TGCGCCAGCAGTTCAGACTCCCTCGGTGAGACCCAGTACTTC.

J is TRBJ2-3 and V is TRBV24-1, with D unclear. Germline CDR1 and CDR2: KGHDR and SFDVKD. The germline V and J ends were trimmed by 1 base and 5 bases, with 3 bases remaining between them. The CDR3 consists of 12 residues. The CDR3 is CATSDLLDTQYF. The DNA for the CDR3 is TGTGCCACCAGTGATTTACTAGATACGCAGTATTTT.

This rearrangement joins TRBV20-1 to TRBJ1-2; 9 bases are shared with TRBD1. This CDR3 comprises 14 residues. Germline lookup yields CDR1 DFQATT and CDR2 SNEGSKA (reference sequence). The ends lost 3 bases at V and 1 base at J; junction bases unmatched: 3. The CDR3 loop is CSARGTGINYGYTF. The CDR3, as DNA: TGCAGTGCTAGGGGGACAGGGATTAACTATGGCTACACCTTC.

The chain has TRBV7-9 and TRBJ1-2, with TRBD1 matching 11 bases. V gave up 2 bases and J gave up 8 bases; unmatched junction bases: 13. The germline V gene has CDR1 SEHNR and CDR2 FQNEAQ (reference sequence). The CDR3 spans 17 residues. The CDR3 region is CASSLTAAGTGGEGYTF. CDR3 in DNA: TGTGCCAGCAGCTTAACAGCCGCCGGGACAGGGGGAGAAGGCTACACCTTC.

The chain carries TRBV20-1 and TRBJ2-1, with 10 bases matching TRBD2. Trimming cost V 5 bases and J 2 bases; bases outside gene matches: 9. The CDR3 has 16 residues. The germline V gene encodes CDR1 DFQATT and CDR2 SNEGSKA (reference sequence). The CDR3, as DNA: TGCAGTGCTCGCTTCTCTAGCGGGAGAACCTACAATGAGCAGTTCTTC. The encoded protein is CSARFSSGRTYNEQFF.

This clonotype was observed many times. This chain links TRBV11-2 with TRBJ1-1; no firm D call. Germline assignment: CDR1 SGHAT and CDR2 FQNNGV. The CDR3 contains 14 residues. V lost 3 bases, J lost 1 base, and 9 bases lay in between. CDR3 sequence (DNA): TGTGCCAGCAGCTTTGGGTTAGGGAACACTGAAGCTTTCTTT. Translated, it gives CASSFGLGNTEAFF.

The genes are TRBV28 and TRBJ2-3; 8 bases map to TRBD2. Trimming removed 3 bases from V and 4 bases from J; junction bases left unmatched: 6. The germline V gene encodes CDR1 MDHEN and CDR2 SYDVKM. The CDR3 consists of 15 residues. Written as DNA, the CDR3 is TGTGCCAGCAGTTTTTACGGGACTAGTGCAGATACGCAGTATTTT. This sequence encodes CASSFYGTSADTQYF.

This clonotype was detected ten times or more. The chain recombines TRBV2 with TRBJ1-5, with TRBD1 as a possible D gene (5 bases). V dropped 4 bases and J dropped 6 bases, with 16 bases sitting between them. Germline values: CDR1 SNHLY, CDR2 FYNNEI. This CDR3 has 15 amino acids. Written as DNA, the CDR3 is TGTGCCAGCAGTGGTACAGGTGCCGCGGGTCAGCCCCAGCATTTT. It translates to CASSGTGAAGQPQHF.

This clonotype was recorded at least ten times. CDR3 DNA sequence: TGTGCCAGCAGCTTAGAACTAGACTTTATCTACGAGCAGTACTTC. Translation gives CASSLELDFIYEQYF. V is TRBV11-2 and J is TRBJ2-7, with a possible D match to TRBD2 (5 bases). Germline V CDR1 and CDR2: SGHAT, FQNNGV. The CDR3 covers 15 residues. Trimming removed 0 bases from V and 3 bases from J, with 12 bases in between.

This clonotype was counted many times. The chain carries TRBV3-1 and TRBJ1-4, with D unresolved. The CDR3 length is 15 residues. Trimming shortened V by 4 bases and J by 8 bases, and 17 bases separated the two germline ends. Per the germline V gene, CDR1 is LGHDT and CDR2 is YNNKEL (reference sequence). DNA of the CDR3: TGTGCCAGCAGCCGAAGTGACGGGGAAGGCGAAAAACTGTTTTTT. Protein sequence: CASSRSDGEGEKLFF.

The chain joins TRBV5-1 to TRBJ2-3; D unclear. This CDR3 spans 15 amino acids. Germline V CDR1 and CDR2: SGHRS, YFSETQ. V dropped 0 bases and J dropped 2 bases, with 10 bases sitting between them. The CDR3 DNA is TGCGCCAGCAGCTTGGGGCGACGAAACACAGATACGCAGTATTTT. It codes for CASSLGRRNTDTQYF.

This chain uses TRBV6-1 with TRBJ2-1; D is possibly TRBD1 or TRBD2 (6 bases each). The CDR3 is 16 amino acids. V was trimmed by 5 bases and J by 10 bases, leaving 24 bases between them. Looked up from germline, CDR1 is MNHNS and CDR2 is SASEGT. CDR3 amino acids: CASSPDQGWGAGEQFF. In DNA form, the CDR3 reads TGTGCCAGCAGTCCCGACCAGGGGTGGGGGGCCGGCGAGCAGTTCTTC.

As concerns this clonotype: Since a much larger clone is just one base distant, this may be a read error. V is TRBV3-1 and J is TRBJ2-1; 12 nucleotides agree with TRBD2. Germline values: CDR1 LGHDT, CDR2 YNNKEL (reference sequence). This CDR3 is 14 amino acids long. CDR3 amino acids: CASSETSGSNEQLF. CDR3 nucleotides: TGTGCCAGCAGCGAGACTAGCGGGAGCAATGAGCAGCTCTTC.

This clonotype showed up many times. V gene TRBV27 combines with J gene TRBJ2-7; D might be TRBD1 (6 bases). This CDR3 is 14 amino acids long. Germline CDR1 and CDR2: MNHEY and SMNVEV (reference sequence). V lost 9 bases to trimming and J lost 0 bases, with 15 bases between them. For the CDR3, the DNA is TGTGCCAGGTCGACAGGCCCAAGCTCCTACGAGCAGTACGTC. Encoded protein: CARSTGPSSYEQYV.

This clonotype was counted only a few times. The V and J genes are TRBV4-1 and TRBJ2-7, with D perhaps assigned TRBD1 or TRBD2 (5 bases each). CDR3 size: 17 residues. CDR1 and CDR2 (germline): MGHRA, YSYEKL. The V and J ends lost 0 bases and 5 bases respectively, with 20 bases between them. The CDR3 DNA reads as TGCGCCAGCAGCCAAGAAAGTTCAGGGAGTATGAGGAACGAGCAGTACTTC. It specifies CASSQESSGSMRNEQYF.

This clonotype was recorded at least ten times. This rearrangement joins TRBV2 to TRBJ2-2; D perhaps matches TRBD1 (6 bases). V was pared by 4 bases and J by 6 bases, with 12 bases between. CDR3 size: 14 residues. The germline CDR1 and CDR2 sequences are SNHLY and FYNNEI. CDR3 loop: CASSVHREPGELFF. CDR3 DNA sequence: TGTGCCAGCAGTGTTCACAGGGAACCCGGGGAGCTGTTTTTT.

This clonotype appeared many times. The chain is built from TRBV6-1 and TRBJ2-5; D gene unclear. The CDR3 covers 13 residues. Trimming took 3 bases from V and 5 from J, leaving 10 bases between them. CDR1 and CDR2 (germline): MNHNS, SASEGT. Here the CDR3 reads CASSETGWETQYF. The CDR3 DNA reads TGTGCCAGCAGTGAGACTGGTTGGGAGACCCAGTACTTC.